These 27 T cell receptor beta chains share one sample of origin, sequenced in a study of blood T cells in healthy people across ages. Then a second PCR, running roughly 7 to 11 cycles, was carried out with a sample-barcoded 5' primer and a J-beta primer mix. MiXCR, run by TCRdb on the 5' RACE reads, gives a single entry per CDR3 protein. The sample holds about 720,000 distinct CDR3 sequences, around a fifth seen once. The sequencing sample was made of blood. These receptors all stem from a man between 65 and 85 years old in good health.

Only a few counts were recorded for this clonotype. This sequence joins TRBV27 and TRBJ1-2, with D maybe TRBD1 (5 bases). The germline V gene encodes CDR1 MNHEY and CDR2 SMNVEV (reference sequence). The V and J ends lost 6 bases and 4 bases respectively, with 15 bases between them. CDR3 length: 14 amino acids. CDR3 amino acids: CASSSAGRVYGYTF. The CDR3 region has the DNA TGTGCCAGCAGCTCCGCGGGCAGGGTCTATGGCTACACCTTC.

This clonotype came up a few times. The chain carries TRBV20-1 and TRBJ2-3, with 11 bases matching TRBD1. Germline V gives CDR1 DFQATT, CDR2 SNEGSKA (reference sequence). The ends lost 5 bases at V and 7 bases at J; junction bases unmatched: 5. This CDR3 spans 13 amino acids. CDR3 region: CSAGGQGDYTQYF. In DNA form, the CDR3 reads TGCAGTGCTGGGGGACAGGGGGATTATACGCAGTATTTT.

A word on this clonotype: As the CDR3 is not closed by the conserved phenylalanine or tryptophan, this likely results from a read error. The CDR3 protein is CASSYGGSSYEQYL. CDR3 coding DNA: TGTGCCAGCAGTTATGGGGGATCCTCCTACGAGCAGTACCTC. The rearrangement joins TRBV12-3 or TRBV12-4 to TRBJ2-7; either TRBD1 or TRBD2 may supply D (5 bases each). V shed 4 bases and J shed 0 bases, with 10 bases lying between them. The CDR3 is 14 residues long.

The gene calls are TRBV20-1 and TRBJ2-2, with D perhaps matching TRBD2 (6 bases). Trimming cost V 0 bases and J 5 bases, with 16 bases left between them. The CDR3 spans 16 residues. CDR1 and CDR2 (germline): DFQATT, SNEGSKA (reference sequence). CDR3: CSARDSALAWTGELFF. The CDR3 DNA sequence: TGCAGTGCTAGAGATTCGGCTCTAGCGTGGACCGGGGAGCTGTTTTTT.

This clonotype has only a few counts. The chain has TRBV6-2 or TRBV6-3 and TRBJ2-7; D is unresolved. This CDR3 region has 10 residues. Germline V gene lookup returns CDR1 MNHEY and CDR2 SVGEGT. This CDR3 reads CDPRSYEQYF. The CDR3 nucleotides read TGTGACCCGCGGTCCTACGAGCAGTACTTC.

The V call is TRBV7-3, the J call TRBJ2-3; D is uncertain. Germline V gene sequence: CDR1 SGHTA, CDR2 FQGTGA. The V end was cut by 5 bases, the J end by 10 bases, with 16 bases between. The CDR3 covers 13 residues. CDR3: CASSPTPGQAQYF. The CDR3, as DNA: TGTGCCAGCAGCCCCACCCCCGGCCAAGCGCAGTATTTT.

This sequence joins TRBV7-3 and TRBJ2-5; D uncertain. This CDR3 has 13 residues. Trimming removed 2 bases from V and 4 bases from J, with 8 bases in between. Germline values: CDR1 SGHTA, CDR2 FQGTGA. The DNA of the CDR3 is TGTGCCAGCAGCTTAGTTAGTACAGAGACCCAGTACTTC. Protein sequence: CASSLVSTETQYF.

This clonotype has more than one count but fewer than ten. The chain combines TRBV18 with TRBJ1-1; 8 nucleotides match TRBD1. With 5 bases clipped from V and 6 bases from J, the junction kept 11 bases outside the gene matches. The germline V gene encodes CDR1 KGHSH and CDR2 LQKENI. The CDR3 is 15 amino acids. In DNA, the CDR3 is TGTGCCAGCTCAACCGCGACAGGGGTAGGAGCTGAAGCTTTCTTT. Translation gives CASSTATGVGAEAFF.

This clonotype was picked up a small number of times. CDR3 bases: TGCAGCGTCGGGACGGATGGAAACACCATATATTTT. Amino acid sequence: CSVGTDGNTIYF. V and J are TRBV29-1 and TRBJ1-3, with D possibly being TRBD1 (5 bases). Trimming took off 6 bases at V and 3 bases at J, with 9 bases between the two ends. This CDR3 spans 12 amino acids. The germline V gene has CDR1 SQVTM and CDR2 ANQGSEA.

The DNA of the CDR3 is TGTGCCAGCAGTGGAGAGGGTGGCAATCAGCCCCAGCATTTT. Protein sequence: CASSGEGGNQPQHF. This chain uses TRBV2 with TRBJ1-5, with D uncertain. V dropped 4 bases and J dropped 2 bases, with 9 bases sitting between them. The germline V gene encodes CDR1 SNHLY and CDR2 FYNNEI. The CDR3 is made up of 14 amino acids.

The chain carries TRBV2 and TRBJ1-1, with no clear D. Per germline, CDR1 SNHLY and CDR2 FYNNEI. There are 13 residues in the CDR3. V was trimmed by 6 bases and J by 2 bases, leaving 10 bases between them. CDR3 nucleotide sequence: TGTGCCAGCAGAGCGGACCACAACACTGAAGCTTTCTTT. Translating it yields CASRADHNTEAFF.

This clonotype appeared a few times. The rearrangement links TRBV6-5 to TRBJ1-2, with 8 bases identical to TRBD1. Germline V gene lookup returns CDR1 MNHEY and CDR2 SVGAGI. The CDR3 runs to 15 residues. V gave up 6 bases and J gave up 7 bases; unmatched junction bases: 13. The CDR3, as DNA: TGTGCCAGCAGGGGGGCAGGGGGCCTGACCGGTGGCTACACCTTC. Translating it yields CASRGAGGLTGGYTF.

The chain recombines TRBV12-3 or TRBV12-4 with TRBJ2-2, with 10 positions matching TRBD1. This CDR3 contains 13 residues. Germline trimming cut 7 bases from V and 6 bases from J; bases unmatched to any gene: 2. The DNA for the CDR3 is TGTGCCAGCAAGGGACAGGGGCCCGGGGAGCTGTTTTTT. It is translated as CASKGQGPGELFF.

The rearrangement links TRBV20-1 to TRBJ2-7, with 7 bases identical to TRBD2. CDR1 and CDR2 from the germline V gene are DFQATT and SNEGSKA (reference sequence). The CDR3 totals 13 residues. V shed 3 bases, J shed 4 bases, and the junction held 6 bases outside the gene matches. The CDR3 protein is CSARGGGLYEQYF. In DNA form, the CDR3 reads TGCAGTGCTAGGGGCGGGGGTCTATACGAGCAGTACTTC.

This clonotype has just a few counts. V and J are TRBV19 and TRBJ2-3, with 7 bases that match TRBD2. CDR1 LNHDA and CDR2 SQIVND come from the germline V gene (reference sequence). V lost 6 bases, J lost 2 bases, and 5 bases stayed unmatched. The CDR3 has 14 residues. CDR3 protein: CASSLAEHTDTQYF. CDR3 sequence (DNA): TGTGCCAGTAGCCTAGCGGAGCACACAGATACGCAGTATTTT.

The J gene is TRBJ2-7, the V gene TRBV30; 7 nucleotides line up with TRBD2. The trim removed 3 bases at V and 0 bases at J, leaving 8 bases unmatched. Germline CDR1 is GTSNPN and CDR2 is SVGIG (reference sequence). This CDR3 spans 15 amino acids. The CDR3: CAWRDLRDYSYEQYF. In DNA, the CDR3 is TGTGCCTGGAGGGACCTCAGGGACTACTCCTACGAGCAGTACTTC.

The chain has TRBV20-1 and TRBJ1-2; the D gene is possibly TRBD1 (6 bases). Germline V CDR1 and CDR2: DFQATT, SNEGSKA (reference sequence). The length of the CDR3 is 15 residues. V gave up 6 bases and J gave up 4 bases, with 21 bases separating them. CDR3 amino acids: CSAKETGLVGYGYTF. CDR3 nucleotide sequence: TGCAGTGCGAAGGAAACAGGGTTGGTAGGCTATGGCTACACCTTC.

The table lists this clonotype with a few counts. The CDR3 is CSARDYKGGSEKLFF. The DNA of the CDR3 is TGCAGTGCTAGAGATTATAAGGGCGGAAGTGAAAAACTGTTTTTT. V gene TRBV20-1 combines with J gene TRBJ1-4, with no clear D. This CDR3 has 15 residues. Germline V gene data show CDR1 as DFQATT and CDR2 as SNEGSKA (reference sequence). V lost 0 bases and J 7 bases, leaving 15 bases between the germline ends.

The V call is TRBV6-5, the J call TRBJ2-7; 8 bases align to TRBD2. The length of the CDR3 is 15 residues. The germline V gene has CDR1 MNHEY and CDR2 SVGAGI. J gave up 0 bases and V 1 base, and 2 bases lay outside the gene matches. CDR3 sequence (DNA): TGTGCCAGCAGTTACTTCAGCGGGGGCTCCTACGAGCAGTACTTC. Protein sequence: CASSYFSGGSYEQYF.

J is TRBJ1-5 and V is TRBV20-1; 9 positions match TRBD1. The CDR3 has 17 residues. The ends lost 0 bases at V and 0 bases at J; junction bases unmatched: 6. The germline V gene has CDR1 DFQATT and CDR2 SNEGSKA (reference sequence). The CDR3 loop is CSARDAGQGNSNQPQHF. The CDR3 DNA follows: TGCAGTGCTAGAGATGCGGGACAGGGTAATAGCAATCAGCCCCAGCATTTT.

This sequence joins TRBV12-3 or TRBV12-4 and TRBJ2-7, with TRBD2 matching 12 bases. The V gene end was trimmed by 7 bases and the J gene end by 2 bases; junction bases not matched to a gene: 12. The CDR3 runs 17 residues. For the CDR3, the DNA is TGTGCCAGCACTCGGACTAGCGGGATCTCAGGCCCCTACGAGCAGTACTTC. It codes for CASTRTSGISGPYEQYF.

At least ten counts were recorded for this clonotype. The chain is built from TRBV20-1 and TRBJ2-1, with D perhaps matching TRBD1 or TRBD2 (5 bases each). V lost 6 bases to trimming and J lost 10 bases, with 22 bases between them. This CDR3 region has 14 residues. Germline V CDR1 and CDR2: DFQATT, SNEGSKA (reference sequence). This CDR3 reads CSAIVGTIAREQFF. CDR3 DNA sequence: TGCAGTGCCATCGTGGGGACGATAGCGAGGGAGCAGTTCTTC.

This clonotype showed up just a few times. The V and J genes are TRBV7-2 and TRBJ2-1; D remains ambiguous. The better agreement between TRBJ2-5 and the DNA end casts doubt on the J call. The CDR3 extends over 13 amino acids. Germline CDR1 is SGHTA and CDR2 is FQGNSA. The CDR3 sequence: CASSRQSSETQYF. DNA for the CDR3: TGTGCCAGCAGCCGCCAATCTTCCGAGACCCAGTACTTC.

The V and J genes are TRBV30 and TRBJ2-5; D unresolved. The length of the CDR3 is 13 residues. V gave up 0 bases and J gave up 5 bases, with 10 bases separating them. Germline assignment: CDR1 GTSNPN and CDR2 SVGIG (reference sequence). The CDR3 loop reads CAWSVLVGETQYF. The CDR3 nucleotides are TGTGCCTGGAGTGTCCTGGTGGGGGAGACCCAGTACTTC.

This rearrangement joins TRBV6-5 to TRBJ2-1, with 10 bases lining up with TRBD1. Germline CDR1 MNHEY, CDR2 SVGAGI. After removal of 3 bases from V and 6 bases from J, the junction contained 5 bases not matched to a gene. The CDR3 spans 15 residues. CDR3 nucleotides: TGTGCCAGCAGTTATGACAGGGGGCAGGGCAATGAGCAGTTCTTC. Translated: CASSYDRGQGNEQFF.

In its sample, this clonotype was seen a few times. CDR3 region: CSVEFAGAPTGEQFF. CDR3 DNA sequence: TGCAGCGTTGAATTCGCGGGAGCCCCGACGGGTGAGCAGTTCTTC. The rearrangement links TRBV29-1 to TRBJ2-1; TRBD2 matches 7 bases. V lost 2 bases, J lost 9 bases, and 13 bases stayed unmatched. Germline values: CDR1 SQVTM, CDR2 ANQGSEA. There are 15 residues in the CDR3.

This clonotype was counted at least ten times. This sequence joins TRBV12-3 or TRBV12-4 and TRBJ1-4; a possible D gene is TRBD1 (6 bases). V lost 2 bases, J lost 7 bases, and 11 bases lay in between. The CDR3 spans 14 residues. CDR3: CASSLTQGSEKLFF. The CDR3 nucleotides read TGTGCCAGCAGTTTAACACAGGGCTCTGAAAAACTGTTTTTT.